This TCR beta chain was identified during a study of CD8 T cells in ankylosing spondylitis (dated by TCRdb to the late 2010s). For the study in its entirety: The study profiled T cell receptor beta repertoires in healthy donors and ankylosing spondylitis patients to find disease-linked TCR variants. The full study cohort comprised 25 ankylosing spondylitis patients and roughly 100 healthy donors. Peripheral blood was sampled, and synovial fluid was additionally collected from ankylosing spondylitis patients. Overall study outcomes, separate from this receptor: Significant enrichment of the disease-linked clones was reported in matched synovial fluid samples from ankylosing spondylitis patients. Blood from ankylosing spondylitis patients appeared to be characterized by a TCR beta motif made up of under 10 highly homologous amino acid variants. Some motif variants were previously reported in synovial fluid and blood of reactive arthritis patients, suggesting common disease-initiation mechanisms. A CD8+ phenotype was shown by the disease-linked clones, which were found at relatively low frequencies in peripheral blood.

Data came from an Illumina HiSeq 2500. Quantitative 5'-RACE with molecular barcodes was used to prepare TCR beta libraries. The authors' pipeline ran thus. Disease-linked TCR variants were identified with a new computational method built on a probabilistic model of VDJ rearrangement. Using fastp trimming at Q25 and MiXCR clonotype assembly, TCRdb reanalyzed the public sequencing data and kept in-frame beta chains. Entries that share a CDR3 protein sequence are merged under the most common genes and DNA. These V and J calls originate from TCRdb's pipeline instead of the authors' own analysis. Present in this sample are 150,000 to 200,000 distinct CDR3 sequences, roughly 20% of which were seen just once. The ten biggest clones cover roughly 4% of the sample. The CDR3 contains 16 residues, cysteine and phenylalanine counted. Just CDR3 DNA is preserved here, 48 bases in frame from base 1. V drops 6 bases and J drops 1 base, leaving 18 bases in between. From a lookup of the germline V gene (reference sequence), CDR1 and CDR2 are DFQATT and SNEGSKA.

This clonotype was seen ten or more times. Its cognate antigen has yet to be identified. No quality values exist for individual bases; no much larger clone is one base distant. The chain is made from TRBV20-1 and TRBJ1-4; the best D guess is TRBD1, with 5 bases matching. The receptor was isolated from a male donor aged 10-29 years with ankylosing spondylitis or in good health (not recorded which). Donor details come from another sample of the same person, matched by shared clones. Input material: blood, either unsorted or a sorted T cell fraction (not recorded which). The CDR3 amino acid sequence is: CSATGGAVGTNEKLFF. The bases read TGCAGTGCCACAGGCGGGGCGGTGGGAACTAATGAAAAACTGTTTTTT.